The entry that follows covers one T cell receptor (beta chain) sequence. These data belong to a study of shared clonotypes between healthy human individuals. The deep-level immunoSEQ assay was used. Genomic DNA of every subset was divided equally among multiple immunoSEQ plates. Replicate PCRs for sorted subsets used approximately 190 ng DNA; this equaled 30,000 to 35,000 T cell genomes. The protocol was immunoSEQ multiplex PCR, while the TCRdb copy is restricted to in-frame clones and leaves out a portion. The sample lists fewer than 1 million clones, approximately 96% occurring once. Naive CD8 cells, CD45RO-negative and positively selected for CCR7, excluded terminally differentiated effector memory CD45RA+ cells. With V trimmed by 1 base and J by 4 bases, 7 bases remained unmatched. The CDR3 runs to 16 residues. Germline CDR1 and CDR2: SGHKS and YYEKEE (reference sequence).

This sequence originates from a man aged 30 to 45 in good health. The source material was naive CD8+ T cells sorted from blood. This sequence joins TRBV5-5 and TRBJ1-4; the match to TRBD1 covers 7 bases. The CDR3 protein is CASSLPKTGINEKLFF. The CDR3 DNA follows: TGTGCCAGCAGCTTGCCAAAGACAGGGATTAATGAAAAACTGTTTTTT.